This is a list of T cell receptor beta chains from one sample in a study of blood T cell repertoires in COVID-19. Assay: immunoSEQ multiplex PCR; the TCRdb copy retains only in-frame clones and omits some. The profile shows 150,000 to 160,000 clones, over 75% of them singletons. The sequenced sample consisted of peripheral blood. Every receptor here comes from a man aged 60 to 69 with COVID-19, enrolled during active disease. Each CDR3 is given with its conserved first and last residue. Fields, in order: V gene, J gene, clone size, CDR3 protein. Size is omitted from some rows. Given values are once, few, many or a class for expanded clones.

TRBV7-9	TRBJ1-4	NA	CASSSWQGEEKLFF
TRBV27	TRBJ2-2	NA	CASRNRQGNTGELFF
TRBV7-8	TRBJ1-6	NA	CASSPTQGRSPLHF
TRBV19	TRBJ2-1	NA	CASKGGGSSYNEQFF
TRBV2	TRBJ2-6	NA	CASSEQGISGANVLTF
TRBV29-1	TRBJ2-5	NA	CSVGLAGPETQYF
TRBV7-3	TRBJ2-1	NA	CASSPYSSYNEQFF
TRBV9	TRBJ1-2	NA	CASSTRDRDYYGYTF
TRBV19	TRBJ2-1	NA	CASSMVASGSRGNEQFF
TRBV6-4	TRBJ1-2	NA	CASSGGRSGGGYTF
TRBV5-5	TRBJ2-7	NA	CASSLAGTGGPYEQYF
TRBV11-2	TRBJ1-1	once	CASSLDRGSEAFF
TRBV6-5	TRBJ2-5	NA	CASRKGLQYQETQYF
TRBV20-1	TRBJ1-2	NA	CSASPSNYGYTF
TRBV18	TRBJ2-6	NA	CASSPSLGDRASSGANVLTF
TRBV4-2	TRBJ1-5	NA	CASSHLAKEGDQPQHF
TRBV6-2/TRBV6-3	TRBJ2-7	NA	CASSNRDRGYEQYF
TRBV7-2	TRBJ2-2	NA	CASSFRQGGTGELFF
TRBV12-3/TRBV12-4	TRBJ2-2	NA	CASSSFSTGELFF
TRBV6-5	TRBJ1-6	NA	CASSYSLQGKSTPLHF
TRBV30	TRBJ2-1	NA	CACRIPLLGLAGGMSSYNEQFF
TRBV5-1	TRBJ1-1	once	CASSLAQEPQAFF
TRBV6-2/TRBV6-3	TRBJ2-7	NA	CASSAGTSGKDEQYF
TRBV9	TRBJ2-3	NA	CASSLGLATDTQYF
TRBV6-6	TRBJ1-1	NA	CASSASGTGDFAEAFF
TRBV15	TRBJ1-1	NA	CATSRAAGETEAFF
TRBV10-1	TRBJ2-7	NA	CASSETSGGSPRDEQYF
TRBV7-3	TRBJ2-3	NA	CASSLGSGINTDTQYF
TRBV2	TRBJ1-2	NA	CASRGQYYGYTF
TRBV4-3	TRBJ2-3	NA	CASSQGWGGTDTQYF
TRBV28	TRBJ1-2	few	CASRLQGGYTF
TRBV4-1	TRBJ2-1	NA	CASRRGGTYNEQFF
TRBV5-1	TRBJ1-1	NA	CASSPTAGGTEAFF
TRBV11-1	TRBJ1-6	NA	CASSLGEAPLHF
TRBV9	TRBJ2-7	NA	CASSVGQGAGEQYF
TRBV7-9	TRBJ1-6	NA	CASSSDRANNSPLHF
TRBV14	TRBJ1-2	few	CASSPSARVVYTF
TRBV28	TRBJ1-2	NA	CASSFRGLNYGYTF
TRBV18	TRBJ2-3	NA	CASSPSSGTDTQYF
TRBV24-1	TRBJ2-7	few	CATSDHRTGGYEQYF
TRBV11-2	TRBJ2-2	NA	CASSRGQPNTGELFF
TRBV30	TRBJ1-3	once	CAWTYRGENTIYF
TRBV11-3	TRBJ1-2	NA	CASSLESDSSYGYTF
TRBV10-1	TRBJ1-5	NA	CASTEGRGIGQPQHF
TRBV6-1	TRBJ1-4	NA	CASSERGQGEKLFF
TRBV18	TRBJ2-7	few	CASSPRHEGTQYF